Each of the 29 T cell receptor beta chains below was sequenced from the same sample in a study of long-term antiretroviral therapy in people with HIV. With survey level as its setting, the immunoSEQ assay was v3.0. The repertoire was sequenced with immunoSEQ multiplex PCR; TCRdb's copy has only in-frame clones and lacks some. Of about 25,000 clones in the sample, approximately 86% were seen once. The sample in question was unsorted PBMCs, obtained around 4.5 years after starting antiretroviral therapy. Every receptor here comes from a man younger than 45 with HIV.

The rearrangement joins TRBV11-1 to TRBJ2-3; no clear D gene. Trimming removed 2 bases from V and 0 bases from J, with 12 bases in between. This CDR3 is 16 amino acids long. In germline, CDR1 is SGHAT, CDR2 FQDESV (reference sequence). The CDR3 here is CASSLLSPPSTDTQYF. Written as DNA, the CDR3 is TGTGCCAGCAGCTTATTAAGTCCCCCGAGCACAGATACGCAGTATTTT.

The chain recombines TRBV5-1 with TRBJ2-5, with TRBD1 matching over 7 bases. The germline V gene encodes CDR1 SGHRS and CDR2 YFSETQ. With V trimmed by 5 bases and J by 0 bases, 7 bases remained unmatched. The CDR3 sequence is 15 residues long. CDR3 bases: TGCGCCAGCAGGGCTGACAGGGCGTACCAAGAGACCCAGTACTTC. It translates to CASRADRAYQETQYF.

The rearrangement links TRBV15 to TRBJ2-7; TRBD2 is a possible D gene (5 bases). CDR3 length: 13 residues. V dropped 6 bases and J dropped 4 bases, with 13 bases sitting between them. Germline CDR1 is LNHNV and CDR2 is YYDKDF (reference sequence). The CDR3 bases are TGTGCCACCAGTCCCTCGGGAACTTACGAGCAGTACTTC. Its protein product is CATSPSGTYEQYF.

This clone was seen a handful of times. The chain is built from TRBV5-4 and TRBJ2-7; tentative D call: TRBD1 (6 bases). The V end lost 9 bases, the J end lost 3 bases, and 10 bases lay between the germline ends. Germline CDR1 reads SGHNT; CDR2 reads YYREEE (reference sequence). There are 11 residues in the CDR3. The CDR3 is CATGQSYEQYF. The CDR3 DNA reads TGTGCCACAGGACAGAGCTACGAGCAGTACTTC.

The V and J genes are TRBV7-8 and TRBJ2-5, with 7 bases fitting TRBD1. The CDR3 length is 17 residues. The J segment lost 4 bases and the V segment lost 5 bases, leaving 16 bases of the junction unmatched. CDR1 and CDR2 (germline): SGHVS, FQNEAQ. CDR3 sequence: CASSRAQDRWEGETQYF. The CDR3, as DNA: TGTGCCAGCAGCCGTGCCCAGGACAGGTGGGAAGGAGAGACCCAGTACTTC.

This clone occurred once. The chain recombines TRBV9 with TRBJ2-5; D possibly corresponds to TRBD2 (6 bases). The CDR3 contains 14 residues. Germline V lookup: CDR1 SGDLS, CDR2 YYNGEE. V was shortened by 3 bases and J by 4 bases, with 13 bases between the two germline ends. The CDR3 loop reads CASSGGEAVETQYF. The CDR3 DNA is TGTGCCAGCAGCGGGGGGGAGGCGGTAGAGACCCAGTACTTC.

The chain links TRBV2 to TRBJ1-5, with 8 nucleotides matching TRBD1. V was pared by 6 bases and J by 0 bases, with 19 bases of the junction left unmatched. This CDR3 spans 20 amino acids. Germline V gene lookup returns CDR1 SNHLY and CDR2 FYNNEI. The CDR3 region is CASREGPLGTGGNSNQPQHF. CDR3 bases: TGTGCCAGCAGGGAGGGACCCCTCGGGACAGGTGGAAATAGCAATCAGCCCCAGCATTTT. Filled out from reference TRBV2 and TRBJ1-5, the complete variable domain reads EPEVTQTPSHQVTQMGQEVILRCVPISNHLYFYWYRQILGQKVEFLVSFYNNEISEKSEIFDDQFSVERPDGSNFTLKIRSTKLEDSAMYFCASREGPLGTGGNSNQPQHFGDGTRLSIL.

The V call is TRBV11-2, the J call TRBJ2-7; D is uncertain. The V gene lost 0 bases and the J gene lost 5 bases, with 8 bases spanning the gap. Germline lookup yields CDR1 SGHAT and CDR2 FQNNGV. This CDR3 contains 13 residues. Here the CDR3 reads CASSLDVGHEQYF. The CDR3 DNA sequence: TGTGCCAGCAGCTTAGACGTTGGCCACGAGCAGTACTTC.

CDR3 sequence reads: CASRLSGREYEQYF. In nucleotides, the CDR3 is TGTGCCAGCAGACTTAGCGGGAGGGAATACGAGCAGTACTTC. This chain connects TRBV28 to TRBJ2-7, with TRBD2 identical over 11 bases. Germline V gene data show CDR1 as MDHEN and CDR2 as SYDVKM. Trimming took 6 bases from V and 4 from J; bases not matched to a gene: 5. This CDR3 is built from 14 residues.

The V gene is TRBV27, the J gene TRBJ1-5; 10 bases are shared with TRBD1. The CDR3 has 16 amino acids. V lost 5 bases and J lost 6; bases outside the gene matches: 10. CDR1 and CDR2 from the germline V gene are MNHEY and SMNVEV (reference sequence). CDR3 amino acids: CASSPRTGGRTQPQHF. CDR3 coding DNA: TGTGCCAGCAGTCCCCGGACAGGGGGAAGGACTCAGCCCCAGCATTTT.

This clone was observed a single time. The J gene is TRBJ1-1, the V gene TRBV29-1; 7 bases agree with TRBD1. Germline-derived CDR1 and CDR2 are SQVTM and ANQGSEA. The CDR3 runs to 12 residues. Unmatched junction bases numbered 5, after V lost 4 bases and J lost 6 bases. CDR3 sequence: CSVVQGGSEAFF. Written as DNA, the CDR3 is TGCAGCGTTGTGCAGGGGGGCTCTGAAGCTTTCTTT.

As regards this clone: Sequence at one end of the junction differs from germline and may be a read error. J is TRBJ2-7 and V is TRBV7-7, with 8 positions matching TRBD2. CDR1 and CDR2 (germline): SSHAT, FNYEAQ (reference sequence). This CDR3 is 15 amino acids long. The CDR3 sequence is CASRSPGGAPYEQYF. DNA for the CDR3: TGTGCTAGCAGGTCCCCGGGGGGGGCTCCCTACGAGCAGTACTTC.

The chain employs TRBV2 and TRBJ2-1; 8 positions agree with TRBD2. Germline V CDR1 and CDR2: SNHLY, FYNNEI. V lost 5 bases and J lost 10; bases outside the gene matches: 7. This CDR3 is built from 13 residues. CDR3 coding DNA: TGTGCCAGCAGTCCGCGGGGGGTGGTCGAGCAGTTCTTC. It translates to CASSPRGVVEQFF.

The V and J genes are TRBV5-1 and TRBJ1-5; D ambiguous. Per germline, CDR1 SGHRS and CDR2 YFSETQ. The V end was cut by 4 bases, the J end by 7 bases, with 18 bases between. This CDR3 has 15 amino acids. The CDR3 DNA is TGCGCCAGCAGCCCGGCGGGAAACAAAGGACAGCCCCAGCATTTT. Protein sequence: CASSPAGNKGQPQHF.

V is TRBV6-5 and J is TRBJ2-7, with D possibly TRBD1 on 6 matching bases. Germline V gene lookup returns CDR1 MNHEY and CDR2 SVGAGI. The CDR3 runs 14 residues. Trimming took off 2 bases at V and 4 bases at J, with 12 bases between the two ends. The CDR3: CASSYRAGEYEQYF. CDR3 nucleotide sequence: TGTGCCAGCAGTTACAGGGCAGGGGAGTACGAGCAGTACTTC.

This clone was counted once. The chain carries TRBV7-9 and TRBJ1-2; D is unresolved. Germline assignment: CDR1 SEHNR and CDR2 FQNEAQ (reference sequence). The CDR3 is made up of 13 amino acids. The V and J ends lost 6 bases and 6 bases respectively, with 14 bases between them. CDR3 sequence: CASRKILSDGYTF. CDR3 nucleotides: TGTGCCAGCAGAAAAATCCTTTCGGATGGCTACACCTTC.

The genes are TRBV6-5 and TRBJ1-2; D not resolved. This CDR3 has 12 residues. Trimming removed 3 bases from V and 6 bases from J, with 8 bases in between. Germline values: CDR1 MNHEY, CDR2 SVGAGI. CDR3 coding DNA: TGTGCCAGCAGTTATTGGGGAGATGGCTACACCTTC. Encoded protein: CASSYWGDGYTF.

The genes are TRBV7-2 and TRBJ2-2; D gene uncertain. Looked up from germline, CDR1 is SGHTA and CDR2 is FQGNSA. The CDR3 loop spans 14 amino acids. Trimming took 4 bases from V and 6 from J, leaving 12 bases between them. This chain's CDR3 is CASSSGPNSGELFF. CDR3 sequence (DNA): TGTGCCAGCAGCTCTGGACCAAACTCCGGGGAGCTGTTTTTT.

J is TRBJ2-3 and V is TRBV4-1; 8 positions match TRBD2. The CDR3 length is 13 residues. The V gene's germline CDR1 is MGHRA and CDR2 YSYEKL. The ends lost 3 bases at V and 10 bases at J; junction bases unmatched: 6. The CDR3 loop is CASSQAGGAAQYF. In nucleotides, the CDR3 is TGCGCCAGCAGCCAGGCCGGGGGGGCTGCGCAGTATTTT.

The V gene is TRBV30, the J gene TRBJ2-3; D unclear. This CDR3 is built from 12 residues. Germline V gene lookup returns CDR1 GTSNPN and CDR2 SVGIG (reference sequence). V lost 2 bases and J 4 bases, leaving 7 bases between the germline ends. CDR3 protein: CAWSPRADTQYF. Here the CDR3 DNA reads TGTGCCTGGAGTCCAAGGGCAGATACGCAGTATTTT.

The V call is TRBV19, the J call TRBJ2-3; 7 bases agree with TRBD2. This CDR3 is built from 16 residues. The J segment lost 4 bases and the V segment lost 7 bases, leaving 14 bases of the junction unmatched. Germline CDR1 LNHDA, CDR2 SQIVND (reference sequence). This chain's CDR3 is CASTRAGVELADTQYF. CDR3 nucleotides: TGTGCCAGTACCCGGGCGGGAGTCGAATTGGCAGATACGCAGTATTTT.

This clone was seen a few times. The gene calls are TRBV5-4 and TRBJ2-1; 7 bases line up with TRBD2. This CDR3 comprises 16 residues. The junction had 15 bases not matched to a gene; V was cut back by 4 bases and J by 8 bases. CDR1 is SGHNT, CDR2 YYREEE, per germline (reference sequence). The CDR3 DNA follows: TGTGCCAGCAGCCTGGGTTCGGGAGGACCTTTCGATGAGCAGTTCTTC. Translation gives CASSLGSGGPFDEQFF.

This chain uses TRBV2 with TRBJ2-7; D not certain. The CDR3 consists of 11 residues. The germline V gene has CDR1 SNHLY and CDR2 FYNNEI. The ends were cut back, 3 bases at V and 1 base at J, with 1 base in the middle. The CDR3 sequence: CASSDSYEQYF. CDR3 bases: TGTGCCAGCAGTGATTCCTACGAGCAGTACTTC. Full variable domain (outside the CDR3, taken from reference TRBV2 and TRBJ2-7): EPEVTQTPSHQVTQMGQEVILRCVPISNHLYFYWYRQILGQKVEFLVSFYNNEISEKSEIFDDQFSVERPDGSNFTLKIRSTKLEDSAMYFCASSDSYEQYFGPGTRLTVT.

The rearrangement joins TRBV5-4 to TRBJ2-3; D uncertain. The V gene's germline CDR1 is SGHNT and CDR2 YYREEE (reference sequence). V was shortened by 1 base and J by 3 bases, with 6 bases between the two germline ends. The CDR3 extends over 13 amino acids. This CDR3 reads CASSLKGTDTQYF. CDR3 nucleotide sequence: TGTGCCAGCAGCTTGAAGGGAACAGATACGCAGTATTTT. Full variable domain (outside the CDR3, taken from reference TRBV5-4 and TRBJ2-3): ETGVTQSPTHLIKTRGQQVTLRCSSQSGHNTVSWYQQALGQGPQFIFQYYREEENGRGNFPPRFSGLQFPNYSSELNVNALELDDSALYLCASSLKGTDTQYFGPGTRLTVL.

The gene calls are TRBV6-1 and TRBJ1-6; 9 bases are shared with TRBD1. The junction had 2 bases not matched to a gene; V was cut back by 2 bases and J by 6 bases. Per the germline V gene, CDR1 is MNHNS and CDR2 is SASEGT. The length of the CDR3 is 15 residues. This chain's CDR3 is CASSEPTGGNSPLHF. CDR3 sequence (DNA): TGTGCCAGCAGTGAACCGACAGGGGGTAATTCACCCCTCCACTTT.

This chain joins TRBV2 and TRBJ1-5; D gene ambiguous. This CDR3 comprises 13 residues. The V gene lost 1 base and the J gene lost 3 bases, with 4 bases spanning the gap. In germline, CDR1 is SNHLY, CDR2 FYNNEI. The CDR3 DNA reads as TGTGCCAGCAGTGAAGAGGACAATCAGCCCCAGCATTTT. This gives the protein CASSEEDNQPQHF.

This chain connects TRBV7-2 to TRBJ2-5; D assignment may be TRBD1 or TRBD2 (5 bases each). V lost 5 bases to trimming and J lost 8 bases, with 18 bases between them. CDR3 length: 14 amino acids. CDR1 and CDR2 (germline): SGHTA, FQGNSA. CDR3 sequence (DNA): TGTGCCAGCAGCGGGACGACCGCGTCGAAAACCCAGTACTTC. Its translation: CASSGTTASKTQYF.

J is TRBJ2-7 and V is TRBV11-2; TRBD1 agrees at 8 bases. V lost 1 base and J lost 7; bases outside the gene matches: 9. In germline, CDR1 is SGHAT, CDR2 FQNNGV. The CDR3 is 15 amino acids. As DNA, the CDR3 is TGTGCCAGCAGCTTAGGAGCAGGGGGCCCCTGGGAGCAGTACTTC. Protein product: CASSLGAGGPWEQYF. Looking up the rest from reference TRBV11-2 and TRBJ2-7 gives the full variable domain: EAGVAQSPRYKIIEKRQSVAFWCNPISGHATLYWYQQILGQGPKLLIQFQNNGVVDDSQLPKDRFSAERLKGVDSTLKIQPAKLEDSAVYLCASSLGAGGPWEQYFGPGTRLTVT.

The V and J genes are TRBV9 and TRBJ2-5, with D possibly TRBD1 on 6 matching bases. The V gene's germline CDR1 is SGDLS and CDR2 YYNGEE. This CDR3 has 15 residues. Trimming cost V 0 bases and J 4 bases, with 13 bases left between them. CDR3 region: CASSVGGGVGETQYF. The CDR3 DNA follows: TGTGCCAGCAGCGTAGGAGGGGGAGTAGGAGAGACCCAGTACTTC.